This T cell receptor beta chain emerged from a study of CXCR3-negative and CXCR3-positive naive CD8 T cells. Broader study findings: Relative to CXCR3-negative naive cells, CXCR3-positive naive cells had more hydrophobic TRB CDR3s.

Preparation of TRB cDNA libraries relied on 5' RACE carrying UMI labels. TCRdb processed the 5' RACE reads again and assigns one entry to each CDR3 protein, with no DNA. The repertoire shows around 60,000 distinct CDR3 sequences; the top ten hold roughly 0.8%. Naive CD8+ T cells carried a CD45RO-CCR7+CD27+CD95- phenotype. About this clonotype: Its target is not known.

CDR3 length: 16 residues. Germline values: CDR1 SGHDN, CDR2 FVKESK. Sequenced: naive CXCR3+ CD8+ T cells from blood. Subset noted: CD45RO-CCR7+CD27+CD95- naive CD8+ T cells expressing CXCR3 (TNR3+). The clonotype was recovered from a human donor in good health. Some clones in this sample may be carry-over from other donors' samples. The chain carries TRBV14 and TRBJ2-1; the TRBD1 assignment by TCRdb is unverifiable without DNA. Here the CDR3 reads CASSQIGTISYNEQFF.